This T cell receptor (beta chain) was sequenced in a study of response to subunit inactivated influenza vaccine. Whole-study results and caveats: Authors suggested each seasonal influenza vaccination recruits few new T cells.

TCRdb called the RT-PCR reads again in MiXCR, with one record for every CDR3 protein. Of fewer than 700,000 distinct CDR3 sequences listed, under 15% were seen once; the top ten hold around 13%. CDR3 length equals 15 residues. V was pared by 4 bases and J by 6 bases, with 11 bases of the junction left unmatched. CDR1 and CDR2 (germline): SGHRS, YFSETQ. This clonotype has more than one count but fewer than ten. As yet, its antigen is unknown. The receptor comes from a man aged 45-60 years who received an inactivated influenza vaccine. The sequencing here drew on PBMCs from blood, taken 45 days after vaccination. This chain uses TRBV5-1 with TRBJ1-2, with 8 bases aligning to TRBD1. This chain's CDR3 is CASSDRDRHQDGYTF. In DNA, the CDR3 is TGCGCCAGCAGCGACCGGGACAGGCACCAAGATGGCTACACCTTC.